This TCR beta chain derives from a study of T cell repertoires in ileal Crohn's disease. About the research overall: At surgery, around 40% of patients smoked, with median disease duration about eight years. Postoperative therapy was given to about half: more than 10 thiopurines, 15 to 20 anti-TNF agents.

Study-wide results and limits: Active smokers at surgery had more clonal expansions than non-smokers.

As regards this clone: Its antigen is not identified.

This CDR3 has 15 amino acids. Trimming removed 1 base from V and 0 bases from J, with 8 bases in between. Per the germline V gene, CDR1 is SGDLS and CDR2 is YYNGEE. Sequencing was performed with immunoSEQ multiplex PCR; in TCRdb, only in-frame clones are kept and a portion is missing. This table has 13,000 to 15,000 clones, around 90% appearing once. Material: ileal tissue. The gene calls are TRBV9 and TRBJ2-1; unclear D gene. The clonotype was recovered from an adult with Crohn's disease. The CDR3 DNA reads TGTGCCAGCAGCGTAACCCTCAGCTCCTACAATGAGCAGTTCTTC. Its protein product is CASSVTLSSYNEQFF.